This passage covers 20 T cell receptor beta chains from one sample sequenced in a study of post-analysis software for immune sequencing data (dated by TCRdb to 2015 to 2017). Findings and caveats that apply to the study as a whole: Patients showed significantly higher frequencies than controls for a handful of TRBV segments, among them TRBV5-6, TRBV5-1 and TRBV20-1.

The library came from PCR. The sequencing machine was an Illumina HiSeq 2500. To reduce PCR and sequencing biases, unique molecular identifiers were built into the TCR beta cDNA libraries. The raw public data were reprocessed by TCRdb itself: fastp quality trimming at Q25, MiXCR clonotype calling, in-frame beta chains only. All rows with the same CDR3 protein become a single entry with the most common DNA and genes. The sample table shows hundreds of thousands of distinct CDR3 sequences, and about 60% are seen once. Around 10% of the sample lies in the top ten. For these TCRs, the target antigens are not known. The sequencing input was blood. The receptor set was obtained from a girl aged 2 to 9 with multiple sclerosis.

The V call is TRBV10-3, the J call TRBJ2-7; 10 bases match TRBD1. Trimming cost V 6 bases and J 6 bases; bases outside gene matches: 14. The CDR3 length is 16 residues. The germline CDR1 and CDR2 sequences are ENHRY and SYGVKD. This CDR3 is CAIRPNPGQGTGEQYF. The CDR3 DNA reads as TGTGCCATCAGACCTAATCCGGGACAGGGGACCGGCGAGCAGTACTTC.

V usage is TRBV20-1 and J usage is TRBJ2-5; D is perhaps TRBD2 (7 bases). The V end was cut by 5 bases, the J end by 4 bases, with 17 bases between. Per germline, CDR1 DFQATT and CDR2 SNEGSKA (reference sequence). The CDR3 contains 14 residues. In nucleotides, the CDR3 is TGCAGTGCTTTAAAGGGGGGGACGGGAGAGACCCAGTACTTC. This gives the protein CSALKGGTGETQYF.

This sequence joins TRBV11-3 and TRBJ2-7; D ambiguous. V lost 9 bases and J 2 bases, leaving 14 bases between the germline ends. This CDR3 is built from 13 residues. Germline V gives CDR1 SGHNT, CDR2 YENEEA. CDR3 bases: TGTGCCAGGGCTGGGGTCATCACCTACGAGCAGTACTTC. Translation: CARAGVITYEQYF.

CDR3 residues: CASSDTGPSEQFF. The CDR3 nucleotides are TGTGCCAGCAGCGATACAGGGCCAAGTGAGCAGTTCTTC. This chain links TRBV9 with TRBJ2-1; a possible D gene is TRBD1 (6 bases). Germline V gene sequence: CDR1 SGDLS, CDR2 YYNGEE. The CDR3 contains 13 residues. Trimming took 3 bases from V and 9 from J, leaving 13 bases between them.

DNA of the CDR3: TGTGCCAGCAGTTCTCCGGGGGCCCCGCAGTACTTC. This translates into CASSSPGAPQYF. The J gene is TRBJ2-7, the V gene TRBV6-2 or TRBV6-3, with D perhaps being TRBD1 or TRBD2 (6 bases each). From germline, CDR1 is MNHEY and CDR2 SVGEGT. The ends were cut back, 4 bases at V and 9 bases at J, with 13 bases in the middle. The CDR3 has 12 residues.

The V call is TRBV3-1, the J call TRBJ2-3, with D unresolved. The CDR3 spans 13 residues. CDR1 is LGHDT, CDR2 YNNKEL, per germline (reference sequence). Trimming removed 1 base from V and 2 bases from J, with 4 bases in between. DNA of the CDR3: TGTGCCAGCAGCCAAGGGACCACAGATACGCAGTATTTT. It codes for CASSQGTTDTQYF.

This clonotype was observed a few times. The chain employs TRBV7-7 and TRBJ2-3; D remains ambiguous. The CDR3 is 13 residues long. Trimming pared 0 bases from V and 4 bases from J, leaving 5 bases between. Germline assignment: CDR1 SSHAT and CDR2 FNYEAQ (reference sequence). The CDR3 bases are TGTGCCAGCAGCTTAGCAGAGGCAGATACGCAGTATTTT. Translating gives CASSLAEADTQYF.

The chain couples TRBV28 to TRBJ1-2, with a weak D call TRBD1 (6 bases). Trimming shortened V by 5 bases and J by 4 bases, and 17 bases separated the two germline ends. Germline V gene sequence: CDR1 MDHEN, CDR2 SYDVKM. The length of the CDR3 is 15 residues. CDR3 bases: TGTGCCAGCAGTCTTGGGGGCCCCCTATCCTATGGCTACACCTTC. The encoded protein is CASSLGGPLSYGYTF.

The chain joins TRBV27 to TRBJ1-2, with 7 nucleotides matching TRBD1. The length of the CDR3 is 14 residues. The V gene's germline CDR1 is MNHEY and CDR2 SMNVEV (reference sequence). Trimming cost V 9 bases and J 3 bases; bases outside gene matches: 10. The CDR3 DNA follows: TGTGCCAGTTCTAAGGGGGCGAGAGACTATGGCTACACCTTC. Translation gives CASSKGARDYGYTF.

The chain recombines TRBV27 with TRBJ2-1; 12 bases are a match to TRBD2. This CDR3 is 15 amino acids long. Trimming at V came to 1 base and at J to 9 bases, leaving 4 bases not matched to a gene. CDR1 MNHEY and CDR2 SMNVEV come from the germline V gene (reference sequence). In DNA form, the CDR3 reads TGTGCCAGCAGTTTATGGACTAGCGGGAAGGGTGAGCAGTTCTTC. It encodes CASSLWTSGKGEQFF.

This chain uses TRBV6-5 with TRBJ1-1, with a tentative D call TRBD1 (5 bases). The V gene lost 4 bases and the J gene lost 6 bases, with 24 bases spanning the gap. Germline V gives CDR1 MNHEY, CDR2 SVGAGI. This CDR3 spans 17 amino acids. The CDR3 sequence is CASSSPPGRSLSPEAFF. The CDR3 nucleotides are TGTGCCAGCAGTTCCCCCCCGGGACGTTCCCTTTCCCCTGAAGCTTTCTTT.

This clonotype was picked up a small number of times. V gene TRBV20-1 combines with J gene TRBJ2-1; TRBD2 matches 7 bases. With V trimmed by 5 bases and J by 2 bases, 3 bases remained unmatched. The V gene's germline CDR1 is DFQATT and CDR2 SNEGSKA (reference sequence). The CDR3 extends over 13 amino acids. CDR3 bases: TGCAGTGCTCTAAGCGGGACCTACAATGAGCAGTTCTTC. Its protein is CSALSGTYNEQFF.

A single count supports this clonotype. CDR3 bases: TGTGCCAGCAGTGAAAGCCTAGCGGGGGGGTACAATGAGCAGTTCTTC. Its protein is CASSESLAGGYNEQFF. V is TRBV6-1 and J is TRBJ2-1; 12 nucleotides line up with TRBD2. Per the germline V gene, CDR1 is MNHNS and CDR2 is SASEGT. This CDR3 contains 16 residues. J lost 4 bases, V lost 2 bases, and 3 bases had no gene match.

The chain carries TRBV12-3 or TRBV12-4 and TRBJ1-1; no clear D gene. The V end was cut by 5 bases, the J end by 11 bases, with 15 bases between. The CDR3 consists of 12 residues. CDR3 amino acids: CASSPATGVAFF. CDR3 DNA: TGTGCCAGCAGTCCCGCGACTGGCGTCGCTTTCTTT.

V usage is TRBV5-5 and J usage is TRBJ1-2, with 7 nucleotides matching TRBD1. CDR3 length: 13 residues. From germline, CDR1 is SGHKS and CDR2 YYEKEE (reference sequence). V shed 5 bases, J shed 6 bases, and the junction held 7 bases outside the gene matches. The CDR3 spells CASRQGFDDGYTF. CDR3 nucleotide sequence: TGTGCCAGCAGACAGGGGTTTGACGATGGCTACACCTTC.

This clonotype was counted between two and nine times. The chain couples TRBV3-1 to TRBJ1-2, with D possibly being TRBD1 (5 bases). Germline V lookup: CDR1 LGHDT, CDR2 YNNKEL (reference sequence). V was trimmed by 0 bases and J by 8 bases, leaving 13 bases between them. This CDR3 has 14 residues. CDR3: CASSQEIWGGGYTF. The CDR3 nucleotides are TGTGCCAGCAGCCAAGAAATCTGGGGCGGGGGCTACACCTTC.

This clonotype came up a few times. The rearrangement links TRBV29-1 to TRBJ2-1; D may correspond to TRBD1 or TRBD2 (5 bases each). With 6 bases removed from V and 12 bases from J, the gap between germline ends came to 15 bases. The CDR3 is 11 residues long. The germline gives CDR1 SQVTM, CDR2 ANQGSEA. The CDR3 loop is CSVEEPQGQFF. CDR3 sequence (DNA): TGCAGCGTGGAGGAACCCCAGGGGCAGTTCTTC.

This clonotype was detected only a few times. The chain employs TRBV18 and TRBJ2-7, with 10 bases that match TRBD2. V lost 3 bases and J lost 0; bases outside the gene matches: 2. The CDR3 extends over 15 amino acids. Germline V CDR1 and CDR2: KGHSH, LQKENI. The CDR3 DNA reads TGTGCCAGCTCACCCCCTAGCGGGAGCTCCTACGAGCAGTACTTC. This sequence encodes CASSPPSGSSYEQYF.

The rearrangement joins TRBV7-9 to TRBJ2-5; 11 positions match TRBD2. Germline CDR1 is SEHNR and CDR2 is FQNEAQ (reference sequence). This CDR3 has 16 residues. After removal of 0 bases from V and 1 base from J, the junction contained 1 base not matched to a gene. This CDR3 reads CASSLATSGVQETQYF. The CDR3 coding sequence is TGTGCCAGCAGCTTAGCGACTAGCGGGGTCCAAGAGACCCAGTACTTC.

The chain carries TRBV29-1 and TRBJ2-7, with D maybe TRBD1 (5 bases). Germline V lookup: CDR1 SQVTM, CDR2 ANQGSEA. V was clipped by 4 bases and J by 5 bases, with 9 bases between them. The length of the CDR3 is 11 residues. The chain's CDR3 is CSVGGRDEQYF. DNA for the CDR3: TGCAGCGTTGGAGGCAGGGACGAGCAGTACTTC.